The 26 T cell receptor beta chains presented below share a single source sample, sequenced in a study of follicular helper T cells after annual influenza vaccination (dated by TCRdb to the late 2010s). Library generation was performed with the immunoSEQ multiplex PCR assay. Here the immuneACCESS table is served through TCRdb, limited to in-frame sequences with V and J called. Missing clones are a known gap in these copies; in checked studies unresolved V genes cover under half, and the rest lacks a known reason. This sample comprises 27,000 or so clones, approximately 80% of them detected only once. The ten largest clonotypes hold approximately 1.3% of the sample. The time point label on this specimen signifies: 2014-2015 season, pre-vaccination. This material consisted of CXCR5+ CD38- circulating T follicular helper cells from blood, taken on the day of influenza vaccination. Sample cell subset or site, as interpreted from the label and publication: circulating Tfh, non-naive CD4+CXCR5+PD-1+ (ICOS+CD38+ or ICOS-CD38-). These receptors came from an adult who received the influenza vaccine.

J is TRBJ2-7 and V is TRBV25-1, with a possible D match to TRBD2 (7 bases). Per the germline V gene, CDR1 is MGHDK and CDR2 is SYGVNS. The CDR3 totals 12 residues. Trimming shortened V by 9 bases and J by 3 bases, and 12 bases separated the two germline ends. DNA of the CDR3: TGTGCCAGTGCGGGGGACAACTACGAGCAGTACTTC. It codes for CASAGDNYEQYF.

The V gene is TRBV6-5, the J gene TRBJ1-5; D is unclear. Germline V gives CDR1 MNHEY, CDR2 SVGAGI. The CDR3 length is 15 residues. Between the trimmed V and J ends, which lost 6 bases and 2 bases, there was a span of 14 bases. This CDR3 reads CASSDHAAGNQPQHF. CDR3 nucleotides: TGTGCCAGCAGCGACCACGCCGCGGGCAATCAGCCCCAGCATTTT.

V and J are TRBV10-3 and TRBJ2-7, with 7 nucleotides matching TRBD2. Germline V gives CDR1 ENHRY, CDR2 SYGVKD. The CDR3 is 15 residues long. Unmatched junction bases numbered 11, after V lost 6 bases and J lost 3 bases. CDR3 loop: CAISYNWDYDYEQYF. CDR3 DNA: TGTGCCATCAGCTATAACTGGGACTACGACTACGAGCAGTACTTC.

This chain uses TRBV27 with TRBJ1-2, with D possibly matching TRBD1 (5 bases). This CDR3 region has 12 residues. The V gene's germline CDR1 is MNHEY and CDR2 SMNVEV (reference sequence). V shed 4 bases and J shed 8 bases, with 11 bases lying between them. The CDR3 loop reads CASSSGGYGYTF. In DNA form, the CDR3 reads TGTGCCAGCAGTTCCGGGGGTTACGGCTACACCTTC.

This chain uses TRBV7-9 with TRBJ2-3; D perhaps matches TRBD2 (7 bases). The V end was cut by 7 bases, the J end by 0 bases, with 17 bases between. CDR1 and CDR2 from the germline V gene are SEHNR and FQNEAQ (reference sequence). The CDR3 length is 16 residues. The CDR3 here is CASTKGGQGSTDTQYF. In DNA form, the CDR3 reads TGTGCCAGCACCAAGGGGGGGCAGGGGAGCACAGATACGCAGTATTTT. Looking up the rest from reference TRBV7-9 and TRBJ2-3 gives the full variable domain: DTGVSQNPRHKITKRGQNVTFRCDPISEHNRLYWYRQTLGQGPEFLTYFQNEAQLEKSRLLSDRFSAERPKGSFSTLEIQRTEQGDSAMYLCASTKGGQGSTDTQYFGPGTRLTVL.

The chain carries TRBV7-9 and TRBJ2-5; TRBD2 aligns across 9 bases. The J call may be faulty, since TRBJ2-7 better matches the DNA end. The germline gives CDR1 SEHNR, CDR2 FQNEAQ (reference sequence). The CDR3 covers 14 residues. The CDR3 DNA sequence: TGTGCCACAGCGGCGGGGGGGATTTCCTACGAGCAGTACTTC. Its translation is CATAAGGISYEQYF.

The chain has TRBV5-1 and TRBJ2-2; 8 bases are a match to TRBD1. This CDR3 spans 13 amino acids. Germline lookup yields CDR1 SGHRS and CDR2 YFSETQ. V lost 4 bases, J lost 7 bases, and 3 bases stayed unmatched. CDR3 DNA: TGCGCCAGCAGCCAGGGGGCGAACGGGGAGCTGTTTTTT. Protein: CASSQGANGELFF. The whole variable domain, filled in from reference TRBV5-1 and TRBJ2-2, reads KAGVTQTPRYLIKTRGQQVTLSCSPISGHRSVSWYQQTPGQGLQFLFEYFSETQRNKGNFPGRFSGRQFSNSRSEMNVSTLELGDSALYLCASSQGANGELFFGEGSRLTVL.

This chain uses TRBV5-1 with TRBJ2-1; 10 nucleotides match TRBD1. V trimming: 3 bases; J trimming: 0 bases; junction bases outside the gene matches: 0. The CDR3 length is 15 residues. Germline CDR1 is SGHRS and CDR2 is YFSETQ. CDR3 coding DNA: TGCGCCAGCAGCTGGACAGGGGGCTCCTACAATGAGCAGTTCTTC. The encoded protein is CASSWTGGSYNEQFF.

This clone occurred once. The V call is TRBV7-2, the J call TRBJ1-4, with D hard to call. This CDR3 comprises 14 residues. V was trimmed by 6 bases and J by 2 bases, leaving 10 bases between them. In germline, CDR1 is SGHTA, CDR2 FQGNSA. The CDR3 sequence: CASSSGNTNEKLFF. The CDR3 DNA is TGTGCCAGCAGTTCCGGTAACACTAATGAAAAACTGTTTTTT. The full variable domain, completed using reference TRBV7-2 and TRBJ1-4, is GAGVSQSPSNKVTEKGKDVELRCDPISGHTALYWYRQSLGQGLEFLIYFQGNSAPDKSGLPSDRFSAERTGGSVSTLTIQRTQQEDSAVYLCASSSGNTNEKLFFGSGTQLSVL.

The V and J genes are TRBV18 and TRBJ1-5; 10 bases fit TRBD1. The CDR3 runs 14 residues. J was trimmed by 7 bases and V by 6 bases; bases with no gene match: 6. The V gene's germline CDR1 is KGHSH and CDR2 LQKENI. CDR3 bases: TGTGCCAGCTCCCGACAGGGGGCTAGGCAGCCCCAGCATTTT. Amino acid sequence: CASSRQGARQPQHF.

V is TRBV4-2 and J is TRBJ2-7, with 12 bases lining up with TRBD2. The CDR3 contains 17 residues. Germline trimming cut 1 base from V and 4 bases from J; bases unmatched to any gene: 8. Looked up from germline, CDR1 is LGHNA and CDR2 is YNFKEQ. This CDR3 is CASSQVILAGGRYEQYF. CDR3 in DNA: TGTGCCAGCAGCCAAGTAATTCTAGCGGGAGGGAGGTACGAGCAGTACTTC.

The chain employs TRBV5-3 and TRBJ1-1, with 12 bases matching TRBD1. TRBV5-3 is marked as an open reading frame, function uncertain. The trim removed 3 bases at V and 7 bases at J, leaving 7 bases unmatched. This CDR3 is 15 amino acids long. The CDR3 coding sequence is TGTGCCAGAAGCTCCCGGGACAGGGGGCTTGTTGAAGCTTTCTTT. Translation gives CARSSRDRGLVEAFF.

The chain combines TRBV5-4 with TRBJ1-2; the D gene is possibly TRBD1 (6 bases). The germline V gene has CDR1 SGHNT and CDR2 YYREEE (reference sequence). The CDR3 is 14 amino acids. Trimming shortened V by 1 base and J by 5 bases, and 12 bases separated the two germline ends. The CDR3 coding sequence is TGTGCCAGCAGCTTGCCTGGACAGAATTATGGCTACACCTTC. This codes for CASSLPGQNYGYTF. The full variable domain, rest sourced from reference TRBV5-4 and TRBJ1-2, is ETGVTQSPTHLIKTRGQQVTLRCSSQSGHNTVSWYQQALGQGPQFIFQYYREEENGRGNFPPRFSGLQFPNYSSELNVNALELDDSALYLCASSLPGQNYGYTFGSGTRLTVV.

A few counts support this clone. The rearrangement uses TRBV7-9 and TRBJ1-6, with a possible D match to TRBD1 (6 bases). The CDR3 sequence is 12 residues long. V lost 11 bases, J lost 14 bases, and 19 bases lay in between. Germline CDR1 and CDR2: SEHNR and FQNEAQ (reference sequence). CDR3 DNA sequence: TGTGCCGGCCAGACAGGCGAGGGTTCCCTCCACTTT. Protein sequence: CAGQTGEGSLHF.

V is TRBV7-3 and J is TRBJ2-3, with TRBD2 matching 7 bases. Germline V gene data show CDR1 as SGHTA and CDR2 as FQGTGA. The CDR3 is 14 residues long. The ends lost 2 bases at V and 5 bases at J; junction bases unmatched: 4. The CDR3 spells CASSLLGGGDTQYF. The CDR3 DNA sequence: TGTGCCAGCAGCTTATTGGGGGGGGGAGATACGCAGTATTTT. The full variable domain, rest sourced from reference TRBV7-3 and TRBJ2-3, is GAGVSQTPSNKVTEKGKYVELRCDPISGHTALYWYRQSLGQGPEFLIYFQGTGAADDSGLPNDRFFAVRPEGSVSTLKIQRTERGDSAVYLCASSLLGGGDTQYFGPGTRLTVL.

This clone has a handful of counts. V is TRBV19 and J is TRBJ2-7; D is possibly TRBD1 (6 bases). Between the trimmed V and J ends, which lost 1 base and 3 bases, there was a span of 19 bases. This CDR3 spans 17 amino acids. The germline CDR1 and CDR2 sequences are LNHDA and SQIVND (reference sequence). The CDR3 nucleotides read TGTGCCAGTAGTATAGGACAGGCTCAAATTGGATACTACGAGCAGTACTTC. Its protein is CASSIGQAQIGYYEQYF.

J is TRBJ1-6 and V is TRBV30; 7 nucleotides line up with TRBD1. Losses at the gene ends were 5 bases for V and 6 bases for J; bases not matched to a gene: 4. The CDR3 contains 13 residues. The germline V gene has CDR1 GTSNPN and CDR2 SVGIG (reference sequence). The CDR3 sequence is CAWQTGINSPLHF. CDR3 coding DNA: TGTGCCTGGCAGACAGGGATTAATTCACCCCTCCACTTT.

Of note for this clone: A read error may account for a junction end that differs from germline. The gene calls are TRBV7-2 and TRBJ1-4; TRBD1 aligns across 7 bases. Germline CDR1 reads SGHTA; CDR2 reads FQGNSA. This CDR3 is built from 16 residues. The CDR3 region is CASSSSNRGTRQKPFF. The CDR3 DNA is TGTGCCAGCAGCTCATCCAACAGGGGCACGAGGCAGAAACCGTTTTTT. Full variable domain (rest looked up from reference TRBV7-2 and TRBJ1-4): GAGVSQSPSNKVTEKGKDVELRCDPISGHTALYWYRQSLGQGLEFLIYFQGNSAPDKSGLPSDRFSAERTGGSVSTLTIQRTQQEDSAVYLCASSSSNRGTRQKPFFGSGTQLSVL.

The V gene is TRBV7-8, the J gene TRBJ1-2; 9 bases match TRBD1. This CDR3 contains 13 residues. The V segment lost 6 bases and the J segment 6 bases; nucleotides outside the gene matches: 5. Germline-derived CDR1 and CDR2 are SGHVS and FQNEAQ. The CDR3 here is CASRVGTGNGYTF. CDR3 sequence (DNA): TGTGCCAGCAGGGTAGGGACAGGGAATGGCTACACCTTC.

This chain links TRBV5-6 with TRBJ1-1, with 9 nucleotides matching TRBD1. V dropped 2 bases and J dropped 5; count of bases not matched to a gene: 1. CDR1 is SGHDT and CDR2 is YYEEEE in the germline V gene. CDR3 length: 13 amino acids. CDR3 amino acids: CASSFDRGTEAFF. In DNA form, the CDR3 reads TGTGCCAGCAGCTTCGACAGGGGGACTGAAGCTTTCTTT.

In DNA, the CDR3 is TGTGCCAGCAGTTTCCCGCCAGGGTCCGATGGCTACACCTTC. Its translation is CASSFPPGSDGYTF. This chain connects TRBV28 to TRBJ1-2; TRBD1 is a possible D gene (5 bases). The germline gives CDR1 MDHEN, CDR2 SYDVKM. The CDR3 is 14 amino acids. Trimming shortened V by 3 bases and J by 6 bases, and 14 bases separated the two germline ends.

The J gene is TRBJ2-5, the V gene TRBV29-1, with D possibly TRBD2 on 5 matching bases. With 3 bases removed from V and 4 bases from J, the gap between germline ends came to 9 bases. Germline V gene data show CDR1 as SQVTM and CDR2 as ANQGSEA. The CDR3 is 12 amino acids. CDR3 sequence (DNA): TGCAGCGTTGAGGCGGGTTTAGAGACCCAGTACTTC. It yields the protein CSVEAGLETQYF.

This rearrangement joins TRBV27 to TRBJ2-3; 12 bases are shared with TRBD2. The germline gives CDR1 MNHEY, CDR2 SMNVEV (reference sequence). The CDR3 has 18 amino acids. Losses at the gene ends were 3 bases for V and 5 bases for J; bases not matched to a gene: 12. In DNA form, the CDR3 reads TGTGCCAGCAGTTTGGCGGGACTAGCGGGCAACATGAGAGATACGCAGTATTTT. This codes for CASSLAGLAGNMRDTQYF.

This chain joins TRBV5-1 and TRBJ2-3; 8 bases match TRBD2. V dropped 0 bases and J dropped 4; count of bases not matched to a gene: 7. The germline gives CDR1 SGHRS, CDR2 YFSETQ. The CDR3 loop spans 16 amino acids. CDR3 nucleotide sequence: TGCGCCAGCAGCTTGGCCGGCGGGAGGATCCCAGATACGCAGTATTTT. It translates to CASSLAGGRIPDTQYF.

The chain uses TRBV5-1 and TRBJ2-3, with D possibly being TRBD2 (5 bases). V dropped 7 bases and J dropped 2 bases, with 14 bases sitting between them. The CDR3 runs to 14 residues. Germline V gene lookup returns CDR1 SGHRS and CDR2 YFSETQ. The CDR3 sequence: CASRERANTDTQYF. The CDR3 region has the DNA TGCGCCAGCCGGGAACGGGCGAACACAGATACGCAGTATTTT.

The chain combines TRBV6-1 with TRBJ1-5; no firm D call. The V end lost 3 bases, the J end lost 4 bases, and 10 bases lay between the germline ends. The CDR3 sequence is 14 residues long. In germline, CDR1 is MNHNS, CDR2 SASEGT. The CDR3 here is CASSDRRVNQPQHF. The CDR3 DNA reads as TGTGCCAGCAGTGATAGGAGGGTAAATCAGCCCCAGCATTTT.